This T cell receptor (beta chain) was recorded in a study of T cells in Graves' hyperthyroidism and ophthalmopathy. Enrolled ophthalmopathy patients presented with a Clinical Activity Score of at least 3, a NOSPECS grade of at least 4, and disease duration under 3 months. V dropped 3 bases and J dropped 6 bases, with 12 bases sitting between them. The CDR3 contains 13 residues. Germline loops: CDR1 MNHGY, CDR2 SVAAGI. Amplified TCR beta CDR3 regions came from RNA transcripts. The TCR CDR3 was amplified in a first-round RT-PCR using the HTBI primer set. TCRdb redid the calling of the multiplex PCR reads with MiXCR, one entry per CDR3 protein. The table shows roughly 640,000 distinct CDR3 sequences, with 16% occurring only once.

The sequencing sample was made of blood. The TCR sequence derives from a woman between 35 and 50 years old with Graves' ophthalmopathy. The rearrangement links TRBV6-9 to TRBJ2-7, with no clear D. CDR3 region: CASSYVLDGEQYV. CDR3 nucleotides: TGTGCCAGCAGTTACGTATTGGACGGCGAGCAGTACGTC.